Listed here are 30 T cell receptor beta chains from one sample, sequenced in a study of cytomegalovirus exposure and HLA in healthy donors. The study ran its PCR with 60 Vbeta and 13 Jbeta primers. Repertoires were generated with immunoSEQ multiplex PCR, while TCRdb's copy carries only in-frame clones and drops some. The profile shows 150,000 to 200,000 clones, 81% of them singletons. The sequencing input was PBMCs. The receptors derive from a man between 18 and 35 years old in good health and CMV-seronegative.

This clone was seen a single time. The V gene is TRBV20-1, the J gene TRBJ2-7; D is unresolved. Between the trimmed V and J ends, which lost 4 bases and 4 bases, there was a span of 5 bases. Germline CDR1 is DFQATT and CDR2 is SNEGSKA (reference sequence). The CDR3 is 10 residues long. The CDR3 DNA sequence: TGCAGTGCTATGGCATACGAGCAGTACTTC. Its translation is CSAMAYEQYF.

This chain uses TRBV4-3 with TRBJ2-3, with 10 bases lining up with TRBD2. This CDR3 has 17 amino acids. Germline V CDR1 and CDR2: LGHNA, YSLEER. After removal of 0 bases from V and 4 bases from J, the junction contained 7 bases not matched to a gene. The chain's CDR3 is CASSQDSSGGAPDTQYF. The DNA of the CDR3 is TGCGCCAGCAGCCAAGATTCGAGCGGGGGGGCTCCAGATACGCAGTATTTT.

The rearrangement joins TRBV7-2 to TRBJ1-2; D gene uncertain. The germline CDR1 and CDR2 sequences are SGHTA and FQGNSA. V was cut by 1 base and J by 1 base, with 4 bases left in between. This CDR3 has 13 amino acids. CDR3 region: CASSLDGNYGYTF. CDR3 bases: TGTGCCAGCAGCTTAGACGGTAACTATGGCTACACCTTC.

The chain joins TRBV2 to TRBJ2-1; D remains unclear. With 5 bases removed from V and 0 bases from J, the gap between germline ends came to 14 bases. This CDR3 contains 16 residues. The germline gives CDR1 SNHLY, CDR2 FYNNEI. CDR3 bases: TGTGCCAGCAGTCAACAGCCTCTGAGCTCCTACAATGAGCAGTTCTTC. Encoded protein: CASSQQPLSSYNEQFF.

CDR3 region: CASSEDWTGALSLHF. CDR3 sequence (DNA): TGTGCCAGCAGTGAAGATTGGACAGGGGCTCTATCCCTCCACTTT. The chain recombines TRBV6-1 with TRBJ1-6, with TRBD1 matching 9 bases. V shed 1 base and J 14 bases; nucleotides not matched to a gene: 9. Germline V gene data show CDR1 as MNHNS and CDR2 as SASEGT. The CDR3 length is 15 residues.

The chain carries TRBV29-1 and TRBJ2-7; 7 bases map to TRBD1. After removal of 4 bases from V and 2 bases from J, the junction contained 8 bases not matched to a gene. Per germline, CDR1 SQVTM and CDR2 ANQGSEA. The CDR3 covers 14 residues. The CDR3 sequence is CSVVKQGSTYEQYF. The CDR3 DNA follows: TGCAGCGTTGTTAAACAGGGGTCTACCTACGAGCAGTACTTC.

This sequence joins TRBV4-1 and TRBJ2-1; TRBD2 might be the D (6 bases). Trimming shortened V by 1 base and J by 2 bases, and 9 bases separated the two germline ends. Per the germline V gene, CDR1 is MGHRA and CDR2 is YSYEKL. The CDR3 sequence is 15 residues long. CDR3 coding DNA: TGCGCCAGCAGCCAAGCAGCGGGCCCCTACAATGAGCAGTTCTTC. Its protein product is CASSQAAGPYNEQFF.

This chain's CDR3 is CASSFVGGPASGANVLTF. CDR3 DNA: TGCGCCAGCAGCTTCGTCGGGGGGCCCGCCTCTGGGGCCAACGTCCTGACTTTC. The chain employs TRBV5-1 and TRBJ2-6, with a possible D match to TRBD2 (7 bases). Trimming stripped 2 bases from V and 0 bases from J, with 15 bases between. The length of the CDR3 is 18 residues. CDR1 and CDR2 (germline): SGHRS, YFSETQ.

The chain uses TRBV9 and TRBJ1-1; D might be TRBD1 (6 bases). This CDR3 comprises 13 residues. Deletions cut 4 bases from V and 1 base from J, with 8 bases between. Germline loops: CDR1 SGDLS, CDR2 YYNGEE. The CDR3 DNA is TGTGCCAGCAGCTCACAGGGGAACACTGAAGCTTTCTTT. Translation: CASSSQGNTEAFF.

The V gene is TRBV13, the J gene TRBJ2-5; D gene uncertain. Germline values: CDR1 PRHDT, CDR2 FYEKMQ (reference sequence). The V end lost 0 bases, the J end lost 1 base, and 6 bases lay between the germline ends. The CDR3 contains 14 residues. In DNA form, the CDR3 reads TGTGCCAGCAGCTTAGGACGCGGCCAAGAGACCCAGTACTTC. This translates into CASSLGRGQETQYF.

The chain employs TRBV10-3 and TRBJ1-1, with 8 bases fitting TRBD1. Germline CDR1 is ENHRY and CDR2 is SYGVKD. This CDR3 spans 14 amino acids. Trimming at V came to 6 bases and at J to 4 bases, leaving 7 bases not matched to a gene. The chain's CDR3 is CAIRGTGLVTEAFF. For the CDR3, the DNA is TGTGCCATCAGGGGGACAGGTCTGGTCACTGAAGCTTTCTTT.

This clone appeared a few times. V and J are TRBV5-1 and TRBJ1-1, with TRBD1 as a possible D gene (6 bases). The V end lost 3 bases, the J end lost 5 bases, and 11 bases lay between the germline ends. This CDR3 comprises 13 residues. Germline V gene data show CDR1 as SGHRS and CDR2 as YFSETQ. CDR3 DNA sequence: TGCGCCAGCAGCTCAGGGGTGGATACTGAAGCTTTCTTT. Translation gives CASSSGVDTEAFF.

The V gene is TRBV27, the J gene TRBJ2-3; TRBD2 might be the D (6 bases). CDR1 is MNHEY, CDR2 SMNVEV, per germline (reference sequence). Trimming pared 4 bases from V and 0 bases from J, leaving 11 bases between. The CDR3 loop spans 15 amino acids. The CDR3 here is CASSSRGSSTDTQYF. CDR3 coding DNA: TGTGCCAGCAGTTCGCGGGGATCTAGCACAGATACGCAGTATTTT.

The V gene is TRBV10-3, the J gene TRBJ2-3; the D gene is possibly TRBD2 (6 bases). The germline CDR1 and CDR2 sequences are ENHRY and SYGVKD. CDR3 size: 18 residues. V shed 3 bases and J shed 0 bases, with 19 bases lying between them. DNA of the CDR3: TGTGCCATCAGTGATTCAAGGAGGGCGGAAGTTAGCACAGATACGCAGTATTTT. It translates to CAISDSRRAEVSTDTQYF.

The chain combines TRBV7-3 with TRBJ2-7; 8 bases map to TRBD1. CDR3 size: 14 residues. Germline V gene sequence: CDR1 SGHTA, CDR2 FQGTGA. V lost 5 bases, J lost 5 bases, and 8 bases stayed unmatched. The CDR3 protein is CASSPRTGFHEQYF. The CDR3 DNA is TGTGCCAGCAGCCCCCGGACAGGGTTCCACGAGCAGTACTTC.

V usage is TRBV19 and J usage is TRBJ1-5; D ambiguous. Per the germline V gene, CDR1 is LNHDA and CDR2 is SQIVND (reference sequence). The CDR3 covers 15 residues. V was trimmed by 2 bases and J by 4 bases, leaving 12 bases between them. The CDR3 sequence: CASSISVNRNQPQHF. The CDR3 region has the DNA TGTGCCAGTAGTATAAGCGTGAATCGGAATCAGCCCCAGCATTTT.

This chain links TRBV2 with TRBJ2-7; D remains unclear. V was trimmed by 7 bases and J by 6 bases, leaving 7 bases between them. CDR3 size: 10 residues. CDR1 is SNHLY and CDR2 is FYNNEI in the germline V gene. The CDR3 here is CASTTIEQYF. CDR3 DNA: TGTGCCAGCACAACTATCGAGCAGTACTTC.

The J gene is TRBJ2-1, the V gene TRBV4-3, with a weak D call TRBD1 (7 bases). Germline V CDR1 and CDR2: LGHNA, YSLEER. V was cut by 4 bases and J by 0 bases, with 31 bases left in between. The CDR3 has 22 residues. The CDR3 DNA reads TGCGCCAGCAGCCCGAGAAGGGGAGGCGCCCTACAGGGGTCCACCTCCTACAATGAGCAGTTCTTC. Protein product: CASSPRRGGALQGSTSYNEQFF.

This chain uses TRBV11-2 with TRBJ1-1; D not certain. V was trimmed by 0 bases and J by 2 bases, leaving 7 bases between them. Per the germline V gene, CDR1 is SGHAT and CDR2 is FQNNGV. The CDR3 runs to 14 residues. This CDR3 is CASSLDRLNTEAFF. The CDR3 DNA sequence: TGTGCCAGCAGCTTAGATCGACTCAACACTGAAGCTTTCTTT. Based on the CDR3 plus reference TRBV11-2 and TRBJ1-1, the full variable domain is EAGVAQSPRYKIIEKRQSVAFWCNPISGHATLYWYQQILGQGPKLLIQFQNNGVVDDSQLPKDRFSAERLKGVDSTLKIQPAKLEDSAVYLCASSLDRLNTEAFFGQGTRLTVV.

The chain couples TRBV9 to TRBJ2-2, with D tentatively TRBD1 (5 bases). The CDR3 contains 13 residues. Germline V gene sequence: CDR1 SGDLS, CDR2 YYNGEE. Trimming removed 4 bases from V and 4 bases from J, with 8 bases in between. CDR3 loop: CASSIDSTGELFF. CDR3 DNA sequence: TGTGCCAGCAGCATAGACAGCACCGGGGAGCTGTTTTTT.

The V and J genes are TRBV11-2 and TRBJ1-1, with D tentatively TRBD1 (6 bases). In germline, CDR1 is SGHAT, CDR2 FQNNGV. Trimming took off 6 bases at V and 3 bases at J, with 11 bases between the two ends. CDR3 length equals 13 residues. The CDR3 sequence is CASRQGVYTEAFF. The CDR3 DNA reads as TGTGCCAGCAGACAGGGTGTGTACACTGAAGCTTTCTTT.

The rearrangement joins TRBV19 to TRBJ2-1; possible D gene TRBD2, 7 bases. Germline loops: CDR1 LNHDA, CDR2 SQIVND (reference sequence). The V end lost 7 bases, the J end lost 4 bases, and 20 bases lay between the germline ends. This CDR3 region has 16 residues. This chain's CDR3 is CASKSGGGRFYNEQFF. The CDR3 DNA reads as TGTGCCAGTAAATCGGGGGGCGGAAGGTTTTACAATGAGCAGTTCTTC.

The V and J genes are TRBV11-3 and TRBJ2-3; D is perhaps TRBD1 (5 bases). The CDR3 sequence is 14 residues long. Deletions cut 2 bases from V and 1 base from J, with 7 bases between. The germline gives CDR1 SGHNT, CDR2 YENEEA. The CDR3 DNA sequence: TGTGCCAGCAGCTTAATGGGGCGCACAGATACGCAGTATTTT. Protein sequence: CASSLMGRTDTQYF.

The chain joins TRBV5-1 to TRBJ2-2; possibly TRBD2 for D (5 bases). There are 18 residues in the CDR3. Germline V gene lookup returns CDR1 SGHRS and CDR2 YFSETQ. V was pared by 6 bases and J by 2 bases, with 23 bases between. The CDR3 is CASTMLAGPLQNTGELFF. The DNA for the CDR3 is TGCGCCAGCACCATGCTTGCGGGCCCGTTGCAAAACACCGGGGAGCTGTTTTTT.

The chain uses TRBV5-1 and TRBJ2-5; TRBD1 matches 8 bases. This CDR3 is 17 amino acids long. The V and J ends lost 0 bases and 5 bases, in that order; junction bases with no gene match: 12. Germline lookup yields CDR1 SGHRS and CDR2 YFSETQ. The CDR3 DNA follows: TGCGCCAGCAGCTTGGGCCGTAAGACAGGGGACGGGGAGACCCAGTACTTC. The encoded protein is CASSLGRKTGDGETQYF.

This clone was seen a single time. The chain couples TRBV7-2 to TRBJ1-5; no clear D gene. Looked up from germline, CDR1 is SGHTA and CDR2 is FQGNSA. V was pared by 0 bases and J by 3 bases, with 9 bases between. The CDR3 is made up of 15 amino acids. CDR3 sequence reads: CASSLAFGSNQPQHF. The DNA for the CDR3 is TGTGCCAGCAGCTTAGCCTTCGGTTCCAATCAGCCCCAGCATTTT.

The count of this clone is one. CDR3 in DNA: TGTGCCAGCAGCCCCAATTTCCTGCGGGGGCACTACGAGCAGTACTTC. Amino acids: CASSPNFLRGHYEQYF. J is TRBJ2-7 and V is TRBV11-2; D perhaps matches TRBD2 (7 bases). This CDR3 contains 16 residues. Trimming took 5 bases from V and 3 from J, leaving 20 bases between them. Germline CDR1 is SGHAT and CDR2 is FQNNGV.

V and J are TRBV14 and TRBJ1-1; D may be TRBD1 (5 bases). The CDR3 consists of 14 residues. Germline V lookup: CDR1 SGHDN, CDR2 FVKESK. V was shortened by 0 bases and J by 4 bases, with 9 bases between the two germline ends. In DNA form, the CDR3 reads TGTGCCAGCAGCCAAGATCGGGGGGGCACTGAAGCTTTCTTT. Its translation: CASSQDRGGTEAFF.

The chain links TRBV28 to TRBJ2-1; D may be TRBD2 (5 bases). The V gene's germline CDR1 is MDHEN and CDR2 SYDVKM. The CDR3 has 12 amino acids. V lost 5 bases and J 4 bases, leaving 6 bases between the germline ends. The CDR3 sequence: CASSLAYNEQFF. CDR3 in DNA: TGTGCCAGCAGTCTAGCTTACAATGAGCAGTTCTTC.

J is TRBJ1-1 and V is TRBV28; D remains ambiguous. CDR3 size: 16 residues. Germline CDR1 is MDHEN and CDR2 is SYDVKM. Trimming cost V 5 bases and J 4 bases, with 20 bases left between them. The CDR3 coding sequence is TGTGCCAGCAGTCCGATGGACCCGCGGGTGGGCACTGAAGCTTTCTTT. The encoded protein is CASSPMDPRVGTEAFF.